These 3 T cell receptor beta chains came from one sample sequenced in a study of shared clonotypes between healthy human individuals. Profiling relied on immunoSEQ multiplex PCR, and the TCRdb table lists in-frame clones only, not all of them. The sample yields hundreds of thousands of clones, around 67% seen once. The sequencing input was memory CD4+ T cells sorted from blood. Subset in this sample: CD45RA-negative fraction. These TCRs come from a woman in her twenties or thirties in good health.

V usage is TRBV28 and J usage is TRBJ1-1; D unclear. Looked up from germline, CDR1 is MDHEN and CDR2 is SYDVKM. The CDR3 runs to 14 residues. V dropped 3 bases and J dropped 3 bases, with 11 bases sitting between them. CDR3 in DNA: TGTGCCAGCAGTTTTATCGCTGAGTACACTGAAGCTTTCTTT. Translation gives CASSFIAEYTEAFF.

The rearrangement uses TRBV7-2 and TRBJ1-5, with 7 bases fitting TRBD1. V was pared by 5 bases and J by 2 bases, with 3 bases of the junction left unmatched. This CDR3 is built from 14 residues. CDR1 is SGHTA and CDR2 is FQGNSA in the germline V gene. CDR3 coding DNA: TGTGCCAGCAGCACCACAGGGGGCAATCAGCCCCAGCATTTT. Amino acids: CASSTTGGNQPQHF.

V gene TRBV7-2 combines with J gene TRBJ2-3; 7 nucleotides align to TRBD1. The J segment lost 2 bases and the V segment lost 3 bases, leaving 11 bases of the junction unmatched. The CDR3 is 17 amino acids. The germline V gene has CDR1 SGHTA and CDR2 FQGNSA. The CDR3 bases are TGTGCCAGCAGCTTTGGACAGGTACTGGCCCACACAGATACGCAGTATTTT. Protein sequence: CASSFGQVLAHTDTQYF.